Sequencing of this T cell receptor beta chain was carried out in a study of cytomegalovirus exposure and HLA in healthy donors (dated by TCRdb to 2016 to 2017). For context, the study as a whole: According to an earlier analysis of a few hundred of the donors, some 170 million T cells yielded 100 million or so unique TCR beta sequences and about 300 Gb of sequence data. Among some 410 genotyped donors of the cohort, an average of approximately 240,000 unique TCR beta nucleotide sequences was sequenced per donor, of which approximately 19% were non-productive. The study aimed to test whether signatures of past pathogen exposure could be identified by cataloging public T cell receptors. HLA typing covered class I and class II loci at four-digit resolution. To study patterns of TCR occurrence, a later analysis re-analyzed previously published TCR beta repertoires from 666 donors and added high-resolution HLA genotyping. Because of strong linkage in the cohort, roughly five DR-DQ haplotypes were treated as single units for association and clustering. Typing coverage differed by locus: A, B, C, DRB1 and DQB1 were typed in about 629-640 donors, DQA1 in approximately 520, DPA1 in 600 to 610, and DPB1 in approximately 450. A later genetic analysis used genome-wide SNP genotypes for about three fifths of the roughly 700 donors, treating that subset as a discovery cohort. About 280 gigabases of sequencing data and tens of millions of unique TCR sequences were included in an early release covering over 600 HLA-typed donors. To predict cytomegalovirus infection status, the study brought together high-throughput TCR immunosequencing, statistical association of individual TCRs with disease status, and machine learning. All discovery cohort repertoires had been generated using a single sequencing platform. Alongside the repertoire data, information on donor age, sex, ethnicity and CMV serostatus was compiled. Using immunosequencing, the study profiled T cell repertoires from 640 or so subjects and related those repertoires to cytomegalovirus serostatus. In an earlier analysis of 587 of the donors, high-throughput TCR beta sequencing was used to judge whether each TCR beta V gene segment behaved as functional or pseudogenic. Rather than using new phenotypic data, the later analysis identified candidate immune exposures from TCR beta sequences and from how often those sequences occurred across donors. A separate validation cohort of 100 to 150 different subjects was used in addition to the roughly 620-subject first cohort. Of the approximately 400 genotyped donors, about 84% fell in the genetic ancestry cluster associated with self-reported Caucasian donors. Overall results and qualifications from the work: Linkage disequilibrium might explain the correlated functional status among segregating V segments, but an unknown experimental factor could not be excluded. The cohort was sequenced for TCR beta chains only, and without alpha or paired-chain data the features that could be detected were limited. Assigning TCR associations to individual alleles was difficult when HLA alleles, especially DR and DQ, strongly co-occurred. Some IMGT-functional V segments, including TRBV6-2 and TRBV6-3, could not be distinguished by the 87-base-pair reads and were therefore excluded. In both the original and validation cohorts, the classifier was reported to diagnose cytomegalovirus status with high specificity and sensitivity. The study gave a list of under 200 TCR beta chains associated with cytomegalovirus. Across donors, most TCR sequences were observed very rarely, whereas some public TCRs were present in many individuals. In a later analysis, some 17,000 TCR beta sequences were associated with specific HLA alleles at a false discovery rate of 0.05. A few of the identified cytomegalovirus-associated TCR beta chains were confirmed in vitro to be specific for cytomegalovirus antigens. The sequencing pipeline was judged likely to have produced a cluster of highly shared sequence variants as a technical artifact. In a later analysis, HLA-associated TCR beta chains were found to be more clonally expanded and to have lower generation probabilities than equally common non-associated chains. A further reported finding was that TCR beta sequences accurately predicted the HLA-A and HLA-B alleles for most subjects in the first cohort. V-gene and J-gene trimming of TCR beta chains was associated with a missense DCLRE1C variant in a later genetic analysis, and the association was replicated in an independent cohort. In a later analysis, the rate of TCR association differed among HLA loci, with DRB1 alleles having the most associated TCRs and HLA-C alleles having the fewest. In an earlier analysis of some 640 of the donors, most TCR beta V segments were observed in productive rearrangements about 87% or about 30% of the time, broadly matching IMGT annotations. A later analysis found that most CMV-associated TCR beta chains appeared HLA-restricted, with HLA associations seemingly driven largely by CMV exposure. It was suggested by the authors that the approach could potentially be generalized to other disease states and immunological phenotypes. A later genetic analysis reported fewer N-insertions in productive TCRs among donors in an Asian-associated ancestry cluster than the approximately 670-donor mean. Roughly uniform sequencing depth across donors was assumed in presence/absence analyses, although this assumption may not hold. In a later analysis, several top co-occurrence clusters were reported to appear linked to parvovirus B19, influenza, CMV and Epstein-Barr virus. Because HLA typing was unavailable for some donors at each locus, only the typed subset was used in association tests. Because counts were too low, seventeen rarely observed V segments, including chromosome 9 orphons, were excluded from the earlier analysis of fewer than 650 of the donors. For the cohort, immune exposure information was limited to CMV serostatus.

As regards this clone: Its antigen is still unknown. No much larger clonotype is one base removed from it; base qualities were not supplied.

Library creation used the immunoSEQ multiplex PCR assay. A mixture of 60 forward primers for TCR Vbeta segments and 13 reverse primers for TCR Jbeta segments was used in the multiplex PCR. A multiplex PCR assay on genomic DNA amplified the CDR3 region of rearranged TCR beta genes. The Illumina HiSeq System was used to sequence the amplified TCR beta libraries as 87-base-pair reads. The source study handled its data this way. In a later analysis, roughly 80 million unique TCR beta chains were counted across the 666 repertoires, and roughly 10 million of these chains were shared by at least two donors. A nearest-neighbor algorithm error-corrected the raw reads and collapsed the reads into unique sequences, merging closely related sequences to remove PCR and sequencing errors. CDR3 sequences were aligned to IMGT reference sequences to assign V, D and J gene segments. For a sequence to be retained, a match of at least six nucleotides was required to both a V gene segment and a J gene segment. Rearrangements were classified as productive when the CDR3 lacked stop codons and remained in frame with V and J, and all other rearrangements were classified as non-productive. Following IMGT convention, CDR3 was defined as the stretch from the second conserved V-encoded cysteine up to the conserved J-encoded phenylalanine. The earlier analysis of more than 450 of the donors excluded sequences that lacked an unambiguous match to a single V gene segment. An earlier analysis of a few hundred of the donors classified V segments as functional when productive rearrangements were above 56.7% and as segregating when the standard deviation between donors was above 5%. A statistical classification framework was built for diagnosing cytomegalovirus status from the catalog of TCR beta chain sequences. In a later analysis, V and J genes were assigned by comparing TCR nucleotide sequences against IMGT/GENE-DB human TR gene sequences. The TCRdist pipeline was used in a later analysis to assign CDR3 sequences and most-parsimonious VDJ recombination scenarios. In a later analysis, each TCR beta chain was defined by its CDR3 amino acid sequence together with its V-gene family, and reads without a unique V-gene family were excluded. A later analysis removed several hundred highly shared, low-generation-probability nucleotide sequences to deal with suspected cross-contamination and a sequencing artifact. For each public chain, a later analysis derived a clonal expansion index from normalized ranks of inferred template counts within each repertoire. In a later analysis, generation probabilities were computed with a VDJ recombination model fitted to out-of-frame rearrangements, and the resulting probabilities were checked against IGoR. Hypergeometric tests were used in a later analysis to score TCR-TCR, TCR-HLA and TCR-CMV co-occurrence, with a repertoire-size bias correction applied to the TCR pairs. False discovery rates were estimated in a later analysis by permuting HLA or CMV assignments 20 times. In a later analysis, co-occurring TCRs were grouped using DBSCAN, and TCRdist sequence similarity was added for clustering within HLA-allele-positive subsets. Repertoires with fewer than 30,000 or more than 120,000 public chains, plus five repertoires with anomalous nucleotide sharing, were excluded from co-occurrence clustering. Not all clones reach the TCRdb copy of this immuneACCESS table, which keeps in-frame sequences only. Checked studies attribute under half of the gap to unresolved V genes and leave the rest unexplained. V, J and clone size are taken as reported in that table, and D and trimming were inferred from the DNA itself. Counted in this sample were 90,000 to 110,000 clones; roughly three quarters of them appeared once. Of the sample, approximately 3% is held by the ten largest clones.

The germline V gene encodes CDR1 SGHTA and CDR2 FQGNSA. The germline V and J ends show losses of 6 bases and 5 bases respectively, and no gene match explains 12 bases of the junction. The CDR3 runs 15 residues from the cysteine to the phenylalanine. Only the CDR3 portion is preserved as DNA: 45 bases, with reading frame beginning at the first base. The cohort consisted of 600 or so healthy bone marrow donors. Cohort members were all nominally healthy when sampled, although unrecorded immune exposures were likely present. The donor was CMV seronegative and belonged to the group of approximately 320 seronegative cohort members. A peripheral blood sample was provided by each donor, and peripheral blood mononuclear cells were used for TCR beta sequencing. Genomic DNA was extracted from the blood cell samples with the Qiagen DNeasy Blood Extraction Kit.

In this chain, TRBV7-2 is recombined with TRBJ2-5, with TRBD1 identical over 7 junction bases. The sequenced material came from PBMCs. The clonotype was recovered from a man aged 25-45 years in good health and CMV-seronegative. In nucleotide form, the sequence is TGTGCCAGCAGTTTGGACAGGACCTTGGGGGAGACCCAGTACTTC. The translation is CASSLDRTLGETQYF.